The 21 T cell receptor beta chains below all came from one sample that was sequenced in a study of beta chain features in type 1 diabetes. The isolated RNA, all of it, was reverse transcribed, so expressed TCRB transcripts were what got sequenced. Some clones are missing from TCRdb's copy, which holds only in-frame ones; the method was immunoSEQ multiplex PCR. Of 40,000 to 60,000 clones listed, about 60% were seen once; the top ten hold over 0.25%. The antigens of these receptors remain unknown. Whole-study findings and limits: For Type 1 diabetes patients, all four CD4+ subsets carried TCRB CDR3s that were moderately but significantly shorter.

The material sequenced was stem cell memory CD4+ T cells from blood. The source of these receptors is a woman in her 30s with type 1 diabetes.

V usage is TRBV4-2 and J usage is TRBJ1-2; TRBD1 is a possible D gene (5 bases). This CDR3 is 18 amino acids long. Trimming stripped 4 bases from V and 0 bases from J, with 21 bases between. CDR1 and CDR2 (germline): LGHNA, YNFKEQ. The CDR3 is CASSRQGGSLDANYGYTF. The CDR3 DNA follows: TGTGCCAGCAGCCGTCAGGGCGGATCGTTGGATGCTAACTATGGCTACACCTTC.

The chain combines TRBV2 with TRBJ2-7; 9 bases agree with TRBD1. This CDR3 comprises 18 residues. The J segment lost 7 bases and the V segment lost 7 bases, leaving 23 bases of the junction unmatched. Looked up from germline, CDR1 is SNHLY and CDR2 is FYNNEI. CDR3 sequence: CASTTLFRTGQGLWEQYF. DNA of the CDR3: TGTGCCAGCACTACACTTTTTAGAACGGGACAGGGTTTGTGGGAGCAGTACTTC.

The DNA for the CDR3 is TGTGCCAGTAGTATGAGAGGGCAAGGGGCCAACGTCCTGACTTTC. As protein: CASSMRGQGANVLTF. The chain is built from TRBV19 and TRBJ2-6, with D possibly matching TRBD2 (5 bases). Trimming stripped 3 bases from V and 4 bases from J, with 10 bases between. From germline, CDR1 is LNHDA and CDR2 SQIVND (reference sequence). The CDR3 sequence is 15 residues long.

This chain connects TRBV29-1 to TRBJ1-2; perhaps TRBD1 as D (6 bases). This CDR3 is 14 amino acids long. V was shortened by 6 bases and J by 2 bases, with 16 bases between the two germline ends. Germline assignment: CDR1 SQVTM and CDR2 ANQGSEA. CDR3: CSVGKTGANYGYTF. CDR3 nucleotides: TGCAGCGTCGGGAAGACAGGCGCCAACTATGGCTACACCTTC.

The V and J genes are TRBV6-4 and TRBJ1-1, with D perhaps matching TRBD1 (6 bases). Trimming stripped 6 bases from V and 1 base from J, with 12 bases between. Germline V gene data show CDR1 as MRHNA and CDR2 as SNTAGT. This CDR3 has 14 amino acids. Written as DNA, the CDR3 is TGTGCCAGCAGCCCGGGACACTCGAACACTGAAGCTTTCTTT. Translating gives CASSPGHSNTEAFF.

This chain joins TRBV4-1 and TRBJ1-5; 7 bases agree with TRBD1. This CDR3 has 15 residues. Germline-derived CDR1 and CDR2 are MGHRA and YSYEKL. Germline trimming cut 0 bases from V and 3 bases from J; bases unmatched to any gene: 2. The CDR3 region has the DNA TGCGCCAGCAGCCAAGAGACAGGGAACAATCAGCCCCAGCATTTT. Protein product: CASSQETGNNQPQHF.

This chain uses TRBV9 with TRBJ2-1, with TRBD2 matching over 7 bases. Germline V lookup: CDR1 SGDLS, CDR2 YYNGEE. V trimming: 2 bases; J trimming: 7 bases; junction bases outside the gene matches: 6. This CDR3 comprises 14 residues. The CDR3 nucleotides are TGTGCCAGCAGCGTGGGCGGGAGTCAGAATGAGCAGTTCTTC. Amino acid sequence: CASSVGGSQNEQFF.

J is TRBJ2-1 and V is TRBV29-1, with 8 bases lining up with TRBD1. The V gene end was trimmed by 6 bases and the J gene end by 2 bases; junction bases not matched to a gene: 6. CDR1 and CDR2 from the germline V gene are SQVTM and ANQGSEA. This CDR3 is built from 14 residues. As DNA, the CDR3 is TGCAGCGTGCCCGCGGACAGGGCCTACAATGAGCAGTTCTTC. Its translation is CSVPADRAYNEQFF.

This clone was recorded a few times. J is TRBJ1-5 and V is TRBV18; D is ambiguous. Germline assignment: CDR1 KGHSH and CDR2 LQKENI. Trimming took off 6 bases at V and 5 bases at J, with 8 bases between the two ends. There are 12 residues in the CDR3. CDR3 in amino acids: CASSLPDQPQHF. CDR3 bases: TGTGCCAGCTCCCTTCCCGATCAGCCCCAGCATTTT.

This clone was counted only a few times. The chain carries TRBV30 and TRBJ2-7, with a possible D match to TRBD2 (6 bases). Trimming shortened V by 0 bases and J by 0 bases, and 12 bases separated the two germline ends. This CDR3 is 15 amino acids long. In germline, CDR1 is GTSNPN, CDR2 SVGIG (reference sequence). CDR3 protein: CAWSVYGRPSYEQYF. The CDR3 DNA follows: TGTGCCTGGAGTGTATACGGGAGACCCTCCTACGAGCAGTACTTC.

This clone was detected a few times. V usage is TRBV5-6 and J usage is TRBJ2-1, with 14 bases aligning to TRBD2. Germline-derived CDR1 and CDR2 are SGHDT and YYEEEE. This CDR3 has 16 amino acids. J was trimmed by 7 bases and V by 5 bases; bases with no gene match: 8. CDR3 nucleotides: TGTGCCAGCAGTGACCAAGGACTAGCGGGAGGTAATGAGCAGTTCTTC. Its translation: CASSDQGLAGGNEQFF. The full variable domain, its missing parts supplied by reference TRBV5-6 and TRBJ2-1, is DAGVTQSPTHLIKTRGQQVTLRCSPKSGHDTVSWYQQALGQGPQFIFQYYEEEERQRGNFPDRFSGHQFPNYSSELNVNALLLGDSALYLCASSDQGLAGGNEQFFGPGTRLTVL.

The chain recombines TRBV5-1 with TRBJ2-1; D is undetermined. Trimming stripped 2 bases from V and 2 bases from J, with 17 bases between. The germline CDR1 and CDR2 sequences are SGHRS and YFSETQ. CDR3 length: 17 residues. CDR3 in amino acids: CASSFSSPTATYNEQFF. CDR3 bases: TGCGCCAGCAGCTTTTCATCCCCGACTGCTACCTACAATGAGCAGTTCTTC.

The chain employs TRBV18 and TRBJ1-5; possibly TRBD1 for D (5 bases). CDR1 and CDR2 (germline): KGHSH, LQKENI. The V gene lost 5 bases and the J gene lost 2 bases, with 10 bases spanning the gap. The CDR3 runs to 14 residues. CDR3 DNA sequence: TGTGCCAGCTCAATGGGGCAGGGCAATCAGCCCCAGCATTTT. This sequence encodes CASSMGQGNQPQHF.

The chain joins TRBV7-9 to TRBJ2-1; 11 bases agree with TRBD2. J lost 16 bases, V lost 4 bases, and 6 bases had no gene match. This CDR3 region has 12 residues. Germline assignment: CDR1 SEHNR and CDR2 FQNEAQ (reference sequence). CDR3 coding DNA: TGTGCCAGCAGCTCAACTAGCGGGAGCACCTTCTTC. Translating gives CASSSTSGSTFF.

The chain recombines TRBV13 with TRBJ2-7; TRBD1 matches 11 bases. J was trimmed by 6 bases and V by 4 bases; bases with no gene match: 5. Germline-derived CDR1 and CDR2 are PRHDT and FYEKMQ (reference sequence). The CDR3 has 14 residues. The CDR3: CASSSRTGGFEQYF. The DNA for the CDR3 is TGTGCCAGCAGCTCACGGACAGGGGGCTTCGAGCAGTACTTC.

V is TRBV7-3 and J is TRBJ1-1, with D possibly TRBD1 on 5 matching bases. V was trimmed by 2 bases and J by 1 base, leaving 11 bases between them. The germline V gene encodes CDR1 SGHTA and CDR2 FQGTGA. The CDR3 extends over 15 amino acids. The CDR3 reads CASSLGVGANTEAFF. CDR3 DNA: TGTGCCAGCAGCTTAGGAGTAGGGGCGAACACTGAAGCTTTCTTT.

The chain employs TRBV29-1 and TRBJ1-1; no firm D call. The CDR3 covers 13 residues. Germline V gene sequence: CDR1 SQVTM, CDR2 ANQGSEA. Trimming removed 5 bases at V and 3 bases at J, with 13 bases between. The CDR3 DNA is TGCAGCGTTACAGCCTACTCTTACACTGAAGCTTTCTTT. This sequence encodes CSVTAYSYTEAFF.

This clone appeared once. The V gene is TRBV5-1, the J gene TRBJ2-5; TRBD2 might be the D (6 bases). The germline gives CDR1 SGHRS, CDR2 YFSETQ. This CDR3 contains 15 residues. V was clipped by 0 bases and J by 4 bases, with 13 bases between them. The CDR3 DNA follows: TGCGCCAGCAGCTTGGTGGCGGGAAAGGGAGAGACCCAGTACTTC. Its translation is CASSLVAGKGETQYF. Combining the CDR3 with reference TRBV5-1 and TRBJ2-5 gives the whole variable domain KAGVTQTPRYLIKTRGQQVTLSCSPISGHRSVSWYQQTPGQGLQFLFEYFSETQRNKGNFPGRFSGRQFSNSRSEMNVSTLELGDSALYLCASSLVAGKGETQYFGPGTRLLVL.

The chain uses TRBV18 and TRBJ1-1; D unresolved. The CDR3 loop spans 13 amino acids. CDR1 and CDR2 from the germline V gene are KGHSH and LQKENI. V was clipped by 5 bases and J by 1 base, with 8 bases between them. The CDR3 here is CASSGQENTEAFF. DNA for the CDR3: TGTGCCAGCTCAGGGCAGGAGAACACTGAAGCTTTCTTT. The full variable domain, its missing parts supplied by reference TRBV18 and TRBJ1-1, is NAGVMQNPRHLVRRRGQEARLRCSPMKGHSHVYWYRQLPEEGLKFMVYLQKENIIDESGMPKERFSAEFPKEGPSILRIQQVVRGDSAAYFCASSGQENTEAFFGQGTRLTVV.

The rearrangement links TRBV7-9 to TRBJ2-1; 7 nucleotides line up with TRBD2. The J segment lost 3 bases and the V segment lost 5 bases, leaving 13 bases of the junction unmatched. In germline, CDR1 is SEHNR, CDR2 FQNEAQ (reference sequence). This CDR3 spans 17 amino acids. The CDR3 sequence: CASSEHPVSSGYNEQFF. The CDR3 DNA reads TGTGCCAGCAGCGAACACCCGGTGTCTAGCGGCTACAATGAGCAGTTCTTC.

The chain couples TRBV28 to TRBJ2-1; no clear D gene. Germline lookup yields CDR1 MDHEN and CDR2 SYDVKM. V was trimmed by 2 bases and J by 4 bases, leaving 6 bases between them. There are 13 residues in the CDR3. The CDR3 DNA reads TGTGCCAGCAGTTTAAGCAATTACAATGAGCAGTTCTTC. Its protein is CASSLSNYNEQFF.